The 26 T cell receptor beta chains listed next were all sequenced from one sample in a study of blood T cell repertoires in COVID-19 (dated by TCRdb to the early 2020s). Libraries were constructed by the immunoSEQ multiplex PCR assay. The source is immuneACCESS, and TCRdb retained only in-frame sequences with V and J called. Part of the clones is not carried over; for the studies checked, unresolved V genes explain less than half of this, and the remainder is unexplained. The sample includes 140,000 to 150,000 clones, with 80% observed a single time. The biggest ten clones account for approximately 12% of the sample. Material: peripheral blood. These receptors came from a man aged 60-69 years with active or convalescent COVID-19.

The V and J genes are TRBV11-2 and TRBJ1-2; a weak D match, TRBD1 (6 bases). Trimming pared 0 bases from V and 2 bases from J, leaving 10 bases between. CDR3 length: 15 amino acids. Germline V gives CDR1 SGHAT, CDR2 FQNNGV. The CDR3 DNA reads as TGTGCCAGCAGCTTAGACTCCCAGGGGAACTATGGCTACACCTTC. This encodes CASSLDSQGNYGYTF.

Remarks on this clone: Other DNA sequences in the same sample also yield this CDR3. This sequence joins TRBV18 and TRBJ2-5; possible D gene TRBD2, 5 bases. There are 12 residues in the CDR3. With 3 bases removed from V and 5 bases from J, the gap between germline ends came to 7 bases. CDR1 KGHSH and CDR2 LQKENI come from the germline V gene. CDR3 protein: CASSPSGETQYF. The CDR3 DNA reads TGTGCCAGCTCACCTTCGGGGGAGACCCAGTACTTC.

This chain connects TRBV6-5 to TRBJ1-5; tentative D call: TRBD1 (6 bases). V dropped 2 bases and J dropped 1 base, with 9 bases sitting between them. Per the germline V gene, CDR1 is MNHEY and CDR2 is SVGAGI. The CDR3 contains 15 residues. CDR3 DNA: TGTGCCAGCAGTTACGGCAGGGGCAGCAATCAGCCCCAGCATTTT. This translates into CASSYGRGSNQPQHF.

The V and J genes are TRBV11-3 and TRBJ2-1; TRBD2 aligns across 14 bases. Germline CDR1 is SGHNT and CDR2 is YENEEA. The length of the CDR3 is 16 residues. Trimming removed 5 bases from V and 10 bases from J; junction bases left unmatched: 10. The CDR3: CASSPGTSGRVREQFF. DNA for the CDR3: TGTGCCAGCAGCCCTGGGACTAGCGGGAGAGTACGCGAGCAGTTCTTC.

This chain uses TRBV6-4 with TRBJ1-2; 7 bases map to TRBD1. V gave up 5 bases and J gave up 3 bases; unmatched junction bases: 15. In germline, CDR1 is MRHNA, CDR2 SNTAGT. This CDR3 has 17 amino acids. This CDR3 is CASSRIATGVQDYGYTF. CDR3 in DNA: TGTGCCAGCAGTAGAATAGCCACAGGGGTACAGGACTATGGCTACACCTTC.

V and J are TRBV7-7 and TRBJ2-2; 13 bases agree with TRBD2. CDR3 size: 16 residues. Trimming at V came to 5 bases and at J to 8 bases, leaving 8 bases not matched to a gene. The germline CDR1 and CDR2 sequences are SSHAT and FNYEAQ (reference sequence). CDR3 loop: CASSARLAGGRGELFF. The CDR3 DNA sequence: TGTGCCAGCAGCGCTAGACTAGCGGGAGGACGAGGGGAGCTGTTTTTT.

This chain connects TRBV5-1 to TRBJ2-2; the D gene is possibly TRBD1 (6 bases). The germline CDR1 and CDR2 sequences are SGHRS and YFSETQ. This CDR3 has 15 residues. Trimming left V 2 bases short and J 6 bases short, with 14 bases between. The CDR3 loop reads CASSFKGGDAGELFF. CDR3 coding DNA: TGCGCCAGCAGCTTCAAAGGGGGTGACGCCGGGGAGCTGTTTTTT. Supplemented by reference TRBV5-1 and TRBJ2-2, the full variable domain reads KAGVTQTPRYLIKTRGQQVTLSCSPISGHRSVSWYQQTPGQGLQFLFEYFSETQRNKGNFPGRFSGRQFSNSRSEMNVSTLELGDSALYLCASSFKGGDAGELFFGEGSRLTVL.

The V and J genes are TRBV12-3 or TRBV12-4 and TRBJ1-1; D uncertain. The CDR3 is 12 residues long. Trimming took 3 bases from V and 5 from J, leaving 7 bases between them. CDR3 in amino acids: CASSFVRTEAFF. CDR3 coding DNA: TGTGCCAGCAGTTTTGTGAGGACTGAAGCTTTCTTT.

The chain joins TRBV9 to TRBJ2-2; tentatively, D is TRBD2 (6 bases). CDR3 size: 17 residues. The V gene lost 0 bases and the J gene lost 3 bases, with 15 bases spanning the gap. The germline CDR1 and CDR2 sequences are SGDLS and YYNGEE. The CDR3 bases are TGTGCCAGCAGCGTAGAGTTGTCAGGGACTTACACCGGGGAGCTGTTTTTT. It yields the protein CASSVELSGTYTGELFF.

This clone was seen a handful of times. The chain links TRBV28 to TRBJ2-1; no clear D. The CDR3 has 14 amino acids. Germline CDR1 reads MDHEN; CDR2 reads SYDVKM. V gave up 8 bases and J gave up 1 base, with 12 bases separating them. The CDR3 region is CASAPLTSYNEQFF. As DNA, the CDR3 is TGTGCCAGCGCCCCTCTGACATCCTACAATGAGCAGTTCTTC.

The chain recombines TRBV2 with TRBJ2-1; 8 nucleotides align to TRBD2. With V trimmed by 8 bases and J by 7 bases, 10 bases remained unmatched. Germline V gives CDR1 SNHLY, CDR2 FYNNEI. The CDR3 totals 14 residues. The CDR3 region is CASRRSGSTNEQFF. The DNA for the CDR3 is TGTGCCAGCCGTCGCAGCGGGAGTACGAATGAGCAGTTCTTC.

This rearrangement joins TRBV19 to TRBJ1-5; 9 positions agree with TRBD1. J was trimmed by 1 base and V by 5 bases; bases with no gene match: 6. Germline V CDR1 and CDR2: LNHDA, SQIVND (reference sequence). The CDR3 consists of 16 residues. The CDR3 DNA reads TGTGCCAGTAGTTCGACAGGGGGGTTCAGCAATCAGCCCCAGCATTTT. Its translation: CASSSTGGFSNQPQHF.

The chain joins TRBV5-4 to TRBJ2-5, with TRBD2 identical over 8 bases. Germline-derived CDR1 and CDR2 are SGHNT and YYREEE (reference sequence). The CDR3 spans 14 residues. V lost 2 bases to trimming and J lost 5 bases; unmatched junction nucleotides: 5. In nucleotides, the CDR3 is TGTGCCAGCAGCTTAGCGGGAGCTGGCGAGACCCAGTACTTC. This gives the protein CASSLAGAGETQYF.

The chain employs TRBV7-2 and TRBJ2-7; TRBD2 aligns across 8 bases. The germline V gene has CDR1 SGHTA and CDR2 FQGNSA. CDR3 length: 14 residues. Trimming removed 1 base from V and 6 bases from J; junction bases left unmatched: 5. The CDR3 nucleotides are TGTGCCAGCAGCTTAGACGGGAGGGCCAGCGAGCAGTACTTC. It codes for CASSLDGRASEQYF.

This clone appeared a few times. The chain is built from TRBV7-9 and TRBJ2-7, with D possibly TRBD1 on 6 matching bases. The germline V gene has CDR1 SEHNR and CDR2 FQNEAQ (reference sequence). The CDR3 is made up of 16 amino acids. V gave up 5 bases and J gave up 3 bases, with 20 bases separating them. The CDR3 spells CASSQGTRQVLYEQYF. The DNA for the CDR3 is TGTGCCAGCAGCCAAGGTACGCGACAGGTCCTCTACGAGCAGTACTTC.

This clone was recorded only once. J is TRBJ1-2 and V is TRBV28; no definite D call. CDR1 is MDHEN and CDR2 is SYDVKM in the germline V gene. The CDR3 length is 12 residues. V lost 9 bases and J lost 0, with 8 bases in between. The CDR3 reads CASLDSNYGYTF. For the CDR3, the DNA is TGTGCCAGTCTCGACTCTAACTATGGCTACACCTTC.

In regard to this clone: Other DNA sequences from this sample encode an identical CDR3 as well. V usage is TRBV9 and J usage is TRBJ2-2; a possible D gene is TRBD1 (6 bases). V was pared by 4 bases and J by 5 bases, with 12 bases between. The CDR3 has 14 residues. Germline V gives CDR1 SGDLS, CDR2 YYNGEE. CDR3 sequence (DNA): TGTGCCAGCAGCCCGCCCAGGGGAACCGGGGAGCTGTTTTTT. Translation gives CASSPPRGTGELFF.

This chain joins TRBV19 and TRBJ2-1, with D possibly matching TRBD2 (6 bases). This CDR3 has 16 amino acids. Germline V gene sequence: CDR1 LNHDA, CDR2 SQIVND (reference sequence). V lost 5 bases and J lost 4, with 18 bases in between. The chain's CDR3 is CASSVLFGSSYNEQFF. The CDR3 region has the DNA TGTGCCAGTAGTGTCCTCTTCGGGAGTTCATACAATGAGCAGTTCTTC.

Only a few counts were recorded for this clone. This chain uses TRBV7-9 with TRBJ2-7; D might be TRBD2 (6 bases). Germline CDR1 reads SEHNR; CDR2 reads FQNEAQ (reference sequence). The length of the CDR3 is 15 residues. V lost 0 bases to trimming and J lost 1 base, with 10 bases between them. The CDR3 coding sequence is TGTGCCAGCAGCTTAGCGGGAGGTTTATCCTACGAGCAGTACTTC. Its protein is CASSLAGGLSYEQYF.

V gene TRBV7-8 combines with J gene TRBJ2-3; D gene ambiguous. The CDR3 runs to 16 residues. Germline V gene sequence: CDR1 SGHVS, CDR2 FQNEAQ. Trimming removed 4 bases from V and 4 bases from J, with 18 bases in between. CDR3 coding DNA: TGTGCCAGCAGCTCAGATCAGCGTCGGAGAGCAGATACGCAGTATTTT. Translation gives CASSSDQRRRADTQYF.

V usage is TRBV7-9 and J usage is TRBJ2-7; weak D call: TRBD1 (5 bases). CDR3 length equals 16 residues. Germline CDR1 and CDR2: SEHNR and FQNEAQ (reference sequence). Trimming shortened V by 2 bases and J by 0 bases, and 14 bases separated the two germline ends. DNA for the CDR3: TGTGCCAGCAGCTTACAGACAGTAGTAAGCTCCTACGAGCAGTACTTC. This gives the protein CASSLQTVVSSYEQYF.

In nucleotides, the CDR3 is TGTGCCAGCAGCCGGGAGGGGCCCTCCTACGAGCAGTACTTC. Its protein is CASSREGPSYEQYF. This chain links TRBV7-2 with TRBJ2-7; 8 nucleotides align to TRBD2. The CDR3 extends over 14 amino acids. Trimming removed 5 bases from V and 0 bases from J; junction bases left unmatched: 3. In germline, CDR1 is SGHTA, CDR2 FQGNSA. Drawing the rest from reference TRBV7-2 and TRBJ2-7, the complete variable domain is GAGVSQSPSNKVTEKGKDVELRCDPISGHTALYWYRQSLGQGLEFLIYFQGNSAPDKSGLPSDRFSAERTGGSVSTLTIQRTQQEDSAVYLCASSREGPSYEQYFGPGTRLTVT.

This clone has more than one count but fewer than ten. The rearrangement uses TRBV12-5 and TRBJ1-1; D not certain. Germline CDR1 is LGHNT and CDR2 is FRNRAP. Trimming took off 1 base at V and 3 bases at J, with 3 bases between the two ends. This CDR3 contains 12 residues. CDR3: CASGLGDTEAFF. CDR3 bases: TGTGCTAGTGGTTTGGGCGACACTGAAGCTTTCTTT.

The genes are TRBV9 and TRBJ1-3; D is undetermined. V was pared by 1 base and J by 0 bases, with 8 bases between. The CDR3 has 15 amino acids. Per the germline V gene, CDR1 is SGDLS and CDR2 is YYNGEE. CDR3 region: CASSVNGGSGNTIYF. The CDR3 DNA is TGTGCCAGCAGCGTAAACGGAGGCTCTGGAAACACCATATATTTT.

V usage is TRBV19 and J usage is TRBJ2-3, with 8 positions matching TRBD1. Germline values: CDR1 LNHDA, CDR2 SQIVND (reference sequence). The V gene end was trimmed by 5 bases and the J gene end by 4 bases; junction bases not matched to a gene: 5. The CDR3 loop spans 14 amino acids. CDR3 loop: CASSQDRGADTQYF. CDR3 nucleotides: TGTGCCAGTAGTCAAGACAGGGGCGCAGATACGCAGTATTTT.

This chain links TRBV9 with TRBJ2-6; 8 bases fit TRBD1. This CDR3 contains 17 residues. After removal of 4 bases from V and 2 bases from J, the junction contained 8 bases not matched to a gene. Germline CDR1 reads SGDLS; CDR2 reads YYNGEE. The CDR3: CASSPWTGRTGANVLTF. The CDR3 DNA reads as TGTGCCAGCAGCCCCTGGACAGGGCGTACTGGGGCCAACGTCCTGACTTTC.